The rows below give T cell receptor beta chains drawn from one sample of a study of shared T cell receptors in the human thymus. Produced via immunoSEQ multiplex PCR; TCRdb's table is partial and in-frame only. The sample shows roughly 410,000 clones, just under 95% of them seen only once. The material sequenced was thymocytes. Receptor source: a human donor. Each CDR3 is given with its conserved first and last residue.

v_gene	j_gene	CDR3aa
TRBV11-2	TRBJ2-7	CASSPPTRLAGEGEQYF
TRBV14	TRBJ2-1	CASSQDIGTHSSYNEQFF
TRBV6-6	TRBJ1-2	CASSDYPGGNYGYTF
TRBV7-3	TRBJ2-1	CASSLSTSGNEQFF
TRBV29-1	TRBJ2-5	CSAHAYRGEETQYF
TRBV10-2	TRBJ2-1	CASSEIEQLANEQFF
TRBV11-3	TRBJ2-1	CASSLENEQFF
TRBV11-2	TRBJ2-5	CASSFTFREIETQYF
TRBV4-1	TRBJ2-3	CASSRMGVTDTQYF
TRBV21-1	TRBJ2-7	CASSVKDRASYEQYF
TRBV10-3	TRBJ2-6	CAISESAGGCMSGANVLTF
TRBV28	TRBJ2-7	CASRLIVGTYEQYF
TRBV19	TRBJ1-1	CATEPGREDTEAFF
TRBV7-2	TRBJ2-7	CASSLGLAGTNYEQYF
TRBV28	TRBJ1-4	CASSSHGTPGPNEKLFF
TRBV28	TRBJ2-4	CASTTGLAGVAKNIQYF
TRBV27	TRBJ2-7	CASSLYTGTGGNEQYF
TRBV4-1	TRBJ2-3	CASSPSRAGLAGVDTQYF
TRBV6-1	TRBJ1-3	CASSECKGNASGNTIYF
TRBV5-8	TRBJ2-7	CASSSTYEQYF
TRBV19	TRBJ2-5	CASSSNRGMKETQYF
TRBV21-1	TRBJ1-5	CASSRTAGGEDQPQHF
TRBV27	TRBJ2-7	CASSLSSGRIEQYF
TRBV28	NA	CASSLESPAGTGPYEQYF
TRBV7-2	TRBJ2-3	CASSLGTSGRTDTQYF
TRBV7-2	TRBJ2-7	CASSLKGLAATYEQYF
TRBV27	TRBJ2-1	CARRPGTPYNEQFF
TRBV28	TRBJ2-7	CASRDVYYEQYF
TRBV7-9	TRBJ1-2	CASSAEGGASYGYTF
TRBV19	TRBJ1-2	CASRGRLYYGYTF
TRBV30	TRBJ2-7	CAWGGLAAHEQYF
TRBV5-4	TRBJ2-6	CASSPTGTGNWSSGANVLTF
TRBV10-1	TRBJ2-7	CASSVGGSQGTYEQYF
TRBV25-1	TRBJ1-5	CASSGQGAHSNQPQHF
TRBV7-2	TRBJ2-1	CASSSPLTSFPNNAQFF
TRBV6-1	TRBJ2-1	CASRYGNPSAGEQFF
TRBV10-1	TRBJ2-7	CASWLLDSQTYEQYF
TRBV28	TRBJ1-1	CASSGDRLNTEAFF
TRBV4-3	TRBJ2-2	CASSARTSGDTGELFF
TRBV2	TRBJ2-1	CASSGTTSGRSGYNEQFF
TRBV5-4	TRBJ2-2	CASTNSGGNTGELFF
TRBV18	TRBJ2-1	CASSRPGLAGGTPYNEQFF
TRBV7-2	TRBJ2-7	CASSKARDSFSYEQYF
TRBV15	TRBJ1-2	CATSRGSGKNYGYTF
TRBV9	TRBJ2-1	CASSGIGGLNQFF
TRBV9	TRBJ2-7	CASSGTANEQYF
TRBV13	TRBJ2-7	CASINRREADRVKDEQYF
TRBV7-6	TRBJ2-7	CASSLGRGAVSAYEQYF
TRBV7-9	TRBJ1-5	CASSLEGGWQPQHF
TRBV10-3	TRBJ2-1	CAINSWGYNEQFF
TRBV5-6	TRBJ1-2	CASSLAKWGTRGIYGHTF
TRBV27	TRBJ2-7	CASSTSGRSYEQYF
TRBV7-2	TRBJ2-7	CASSLARDGYEQYF
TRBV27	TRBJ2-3	CASSFADTQYF
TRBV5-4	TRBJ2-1	CASSCTGGPTYNEQFF
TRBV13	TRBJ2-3	CASSLGRRLTSGRAAGDTQYF